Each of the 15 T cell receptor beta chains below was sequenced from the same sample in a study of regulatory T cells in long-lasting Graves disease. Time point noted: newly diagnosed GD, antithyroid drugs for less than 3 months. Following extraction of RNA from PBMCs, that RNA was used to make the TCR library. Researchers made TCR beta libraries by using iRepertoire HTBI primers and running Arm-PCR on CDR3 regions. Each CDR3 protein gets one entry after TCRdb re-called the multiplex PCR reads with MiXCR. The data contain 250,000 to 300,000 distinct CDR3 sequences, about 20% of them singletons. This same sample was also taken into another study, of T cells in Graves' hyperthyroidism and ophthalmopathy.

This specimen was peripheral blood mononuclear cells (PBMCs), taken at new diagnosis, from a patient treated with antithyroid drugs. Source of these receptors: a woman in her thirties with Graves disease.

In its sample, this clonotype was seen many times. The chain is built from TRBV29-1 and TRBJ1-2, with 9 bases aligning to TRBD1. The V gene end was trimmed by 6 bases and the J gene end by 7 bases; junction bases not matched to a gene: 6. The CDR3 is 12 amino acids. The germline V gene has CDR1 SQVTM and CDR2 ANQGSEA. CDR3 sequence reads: CSVRQGELGYTF. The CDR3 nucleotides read TGCAGCGTACGACAGGGGGAACTTGGCTACACCTTC.

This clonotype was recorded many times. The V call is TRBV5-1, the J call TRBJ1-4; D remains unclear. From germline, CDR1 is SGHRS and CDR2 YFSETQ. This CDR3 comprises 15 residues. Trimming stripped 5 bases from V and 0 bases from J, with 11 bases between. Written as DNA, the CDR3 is TGCGCCAGCAGTTTTATCGGGACAACTAATGAAAAACTGTTTTTT. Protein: CASSFIGTTNEKLFF. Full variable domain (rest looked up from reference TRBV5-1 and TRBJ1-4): KAGVTQTPRYLIKTRGQQVTLSCSPISGHRSVSWYQQTPGQGLQFLFEYFSETQRNKGNFPGRFSGRQFSNSRSEMNVSTLELGDSALYLCASSFIGTTNEKLFFGSGTQLSVL.

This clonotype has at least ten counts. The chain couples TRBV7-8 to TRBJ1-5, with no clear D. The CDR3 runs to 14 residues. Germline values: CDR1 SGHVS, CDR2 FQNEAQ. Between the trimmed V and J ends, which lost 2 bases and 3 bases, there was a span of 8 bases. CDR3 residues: CASSLKQINQPQHF. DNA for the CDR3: TGTGCCAGCAGCTTAAAACAAATCAATCAGCCCCAGCATTTT. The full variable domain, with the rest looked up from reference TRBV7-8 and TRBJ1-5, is GAGVSQSPRYKVAKRGQDVALRCDPISGHVSLFWYQQALGQGPEFLTYFQNEAQLDKSGLPSDRFFAERPEGSVSTLKIQRTQQEDSAVYLCASSLKQINQPQHFGDGTRLSIL.

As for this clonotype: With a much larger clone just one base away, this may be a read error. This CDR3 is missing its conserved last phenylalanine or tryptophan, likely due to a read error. CDR3 residues: CASSQDDGTANEQFL. The CDR3 nucleotides read TGTGCCAGCAGCCAAGATGACGGGACAGCCAATGAGCAGTTCCTC. This rearrangement joins TRBV4-2 to TRBJ2-1, with 7 bases matching TRBD1. The length of the CDR3 is 15 residues. Germline V gives CDR1 LGHNA, CDR2 YNFKEQ. V lost 0 bases, J lost 6 bases, and 5 bases stayed unmatched.

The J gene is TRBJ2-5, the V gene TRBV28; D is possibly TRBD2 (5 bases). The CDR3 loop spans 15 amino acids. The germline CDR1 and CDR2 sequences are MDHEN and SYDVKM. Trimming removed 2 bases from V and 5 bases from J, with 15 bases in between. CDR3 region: CASSLRSGGGETQYF. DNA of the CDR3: TGTGCCAGCAGTTTACGGAGCGGAGGCGGGGAGACCCAGTACTTC.

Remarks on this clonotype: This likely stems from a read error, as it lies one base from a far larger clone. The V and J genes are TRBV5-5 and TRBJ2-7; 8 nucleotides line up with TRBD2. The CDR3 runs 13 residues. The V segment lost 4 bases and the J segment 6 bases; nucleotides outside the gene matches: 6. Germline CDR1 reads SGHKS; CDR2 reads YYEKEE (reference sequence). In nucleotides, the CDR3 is TGTGCCAGCAGCCTGGGACTAGATCCCGAGCAGTACTTC. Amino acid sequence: CASSLGLDPEQYF.

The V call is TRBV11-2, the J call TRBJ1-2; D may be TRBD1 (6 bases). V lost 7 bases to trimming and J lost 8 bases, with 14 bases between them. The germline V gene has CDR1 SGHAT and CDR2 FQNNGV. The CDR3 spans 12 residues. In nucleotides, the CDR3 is TGTGCCAGCACCCTAGGGGGGGGAGGCTACACCTTC. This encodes CASTLGGGGYTF.

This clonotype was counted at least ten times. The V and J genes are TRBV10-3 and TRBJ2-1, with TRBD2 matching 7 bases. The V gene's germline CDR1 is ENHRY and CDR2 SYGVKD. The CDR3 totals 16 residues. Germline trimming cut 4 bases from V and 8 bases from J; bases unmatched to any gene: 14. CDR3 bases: TGTGCCATCAGTGGGCGACTAGCTCCCCCGGTGGATGAGCAGTTCTTC. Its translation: CAISGRLAPPVDEQFF.

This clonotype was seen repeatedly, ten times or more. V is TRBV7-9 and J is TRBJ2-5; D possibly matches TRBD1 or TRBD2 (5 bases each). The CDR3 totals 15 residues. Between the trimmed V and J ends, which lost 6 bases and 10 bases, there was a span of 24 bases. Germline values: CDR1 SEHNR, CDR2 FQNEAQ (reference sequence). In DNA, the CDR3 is TGTGCCAGCAGTATCGCAGGATACCGGCTTGGGGGCCAGTACTTC. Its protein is CASSIAGYRLGGQYF.

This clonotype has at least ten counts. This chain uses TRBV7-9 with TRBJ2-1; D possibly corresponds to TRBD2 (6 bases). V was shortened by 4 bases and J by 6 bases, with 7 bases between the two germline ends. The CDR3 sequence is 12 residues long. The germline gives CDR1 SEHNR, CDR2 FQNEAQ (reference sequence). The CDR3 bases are TGTGCCAGCAGCTCGGGAGTCAATGAGCAGTTCTTC. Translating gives CASSSGVNEQFF.

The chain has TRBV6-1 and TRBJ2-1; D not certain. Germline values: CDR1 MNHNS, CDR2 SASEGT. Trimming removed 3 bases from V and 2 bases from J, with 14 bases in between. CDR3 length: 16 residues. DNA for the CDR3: TGTGCCAGCAGTGAGGCGGACCGGTCTACCTACAATGAGCAGTTCTTC. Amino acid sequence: CASSEADRSTYNEQFF.

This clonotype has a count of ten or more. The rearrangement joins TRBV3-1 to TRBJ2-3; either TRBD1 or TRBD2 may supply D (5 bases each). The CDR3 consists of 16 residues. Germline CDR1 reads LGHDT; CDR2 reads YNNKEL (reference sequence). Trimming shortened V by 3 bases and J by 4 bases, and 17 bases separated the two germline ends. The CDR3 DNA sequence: TGTGCCAGCAGCCACAGGGACCCGAGGTGGGCAGATACGCAGTATTTT. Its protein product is CASSHRDPRWADTQYF.

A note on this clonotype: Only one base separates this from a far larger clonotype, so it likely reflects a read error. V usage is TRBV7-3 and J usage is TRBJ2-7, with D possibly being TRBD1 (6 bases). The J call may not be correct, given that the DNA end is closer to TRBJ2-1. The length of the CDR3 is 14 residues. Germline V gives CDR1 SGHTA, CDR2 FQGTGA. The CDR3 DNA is TGTGCCAGCAGCTTAACCGGACGGGACAAGGAGCAGTTCTTC. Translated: CASSLTGRDKEQFF.

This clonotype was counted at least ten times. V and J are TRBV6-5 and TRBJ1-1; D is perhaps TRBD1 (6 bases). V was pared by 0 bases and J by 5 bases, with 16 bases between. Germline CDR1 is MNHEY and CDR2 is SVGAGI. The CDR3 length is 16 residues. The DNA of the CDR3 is TGTGCCAGCAGTTACTCGAGGGACAACCTTGGGACTGAAGCTTTCTTT. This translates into CASSYSRDNLGTEAFF.

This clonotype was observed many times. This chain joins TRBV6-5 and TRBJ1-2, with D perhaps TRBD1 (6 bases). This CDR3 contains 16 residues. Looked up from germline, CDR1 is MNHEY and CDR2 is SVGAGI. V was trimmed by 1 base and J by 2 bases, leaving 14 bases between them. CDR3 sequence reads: CASSYFRGGGNYGYTF. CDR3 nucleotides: TGTGCCAGCAGTTACTTTCGGGGCGGGGGCAACTATGGCTACACCTTC.